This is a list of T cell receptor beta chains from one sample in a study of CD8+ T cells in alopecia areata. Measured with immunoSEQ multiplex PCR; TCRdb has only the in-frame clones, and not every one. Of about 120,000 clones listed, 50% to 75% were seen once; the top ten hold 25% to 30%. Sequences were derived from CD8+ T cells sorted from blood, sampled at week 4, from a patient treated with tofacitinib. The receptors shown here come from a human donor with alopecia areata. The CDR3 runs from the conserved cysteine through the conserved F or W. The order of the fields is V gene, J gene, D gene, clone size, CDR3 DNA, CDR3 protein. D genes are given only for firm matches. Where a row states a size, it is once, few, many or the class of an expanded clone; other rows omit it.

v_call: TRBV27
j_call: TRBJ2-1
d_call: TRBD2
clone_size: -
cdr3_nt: TGTGCCAGCAGTCTAGCGGTGAGCTCCTACAATGAGCAGTTCTTC
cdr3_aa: CASSLAVSSYNEQFF

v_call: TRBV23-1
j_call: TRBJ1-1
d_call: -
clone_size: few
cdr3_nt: TGCGCCAGCAGTCAACCCCTTCCCGGCGGAGACCACATGAACACTGAAGCTTTCTTT
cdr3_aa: CASSQPLPGGDHMNTEAFF

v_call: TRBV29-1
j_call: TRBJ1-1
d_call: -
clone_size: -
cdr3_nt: TGCAGCGCCCCGGGGGAAAACACTGAAGCTTTCTTT
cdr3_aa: CSAPGENTEAFF

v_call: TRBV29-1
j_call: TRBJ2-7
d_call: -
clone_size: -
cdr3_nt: TGCAGCGTTGACACAGGGAATTACGAGCAGTACTTC
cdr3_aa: CSVDTGNYEQYF

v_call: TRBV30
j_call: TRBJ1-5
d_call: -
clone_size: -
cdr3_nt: TGTGCCTGGAGCCTACTTTATGAAGGAACAACTTATAGCAATCAGCCCCAGCATTTT
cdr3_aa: CAWSLLYEGTTYSNQPQHF

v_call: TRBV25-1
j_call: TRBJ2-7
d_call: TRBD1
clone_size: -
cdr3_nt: TGTGCCAGCATGAGGACAGGGCTAATCTACGAGCAGTACTTC
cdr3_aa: CASMRTGLIYEQYF

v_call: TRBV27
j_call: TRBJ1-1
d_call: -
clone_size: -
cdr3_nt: TGTGCCAGCAGTTTAGCCCTGAACACTGAAGCTTTCTTT
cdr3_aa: CASSLALNTEAFF

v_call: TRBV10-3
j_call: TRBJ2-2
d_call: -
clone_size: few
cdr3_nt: TGTGCCATCACTGCCGGGGGTGTCGCGAACACCGGGGAGCTGTTTTTT
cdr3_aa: CAITAGGVANTGELFF

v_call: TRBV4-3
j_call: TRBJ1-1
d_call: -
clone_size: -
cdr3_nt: TGCGCCAGCAGCCAGGGATCGGGCCTGAACACTGAAGCTTTCTTT
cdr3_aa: CASSQGSGLNTEAFF

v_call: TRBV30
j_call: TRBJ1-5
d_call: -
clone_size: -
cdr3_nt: TGTGCCTGGAGTGTACTAGATCAGCCCCAGCATTTT
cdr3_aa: CAWSVLDQPQHF

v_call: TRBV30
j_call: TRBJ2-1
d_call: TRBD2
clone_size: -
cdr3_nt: TGTGCCTCCTCCATAGCGGGGGTCTTAGGCGATGAGCAGTTCTTC
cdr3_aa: CASSIAGVLGDEQFF

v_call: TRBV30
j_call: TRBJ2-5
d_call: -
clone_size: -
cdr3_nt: TGTGCCTGGAGCTCAGGGGTGCACGGGGAGACCCAGTACTTC
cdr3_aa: CAWSSGVHGETQYF

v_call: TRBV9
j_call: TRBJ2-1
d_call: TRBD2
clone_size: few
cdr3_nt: TGTGCCAGCAGCGCAAGCGGGGGGGCCTACAATGAGCAGTTCTTC
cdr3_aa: CASSASGGAYNEQFF

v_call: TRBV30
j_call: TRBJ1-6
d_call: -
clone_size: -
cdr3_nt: TGTGCCTGGAGTGATGGGGCGAGCTCCTATAATTCACCCCTCCACTTT
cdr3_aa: CAWSDGASSYNSPLHF

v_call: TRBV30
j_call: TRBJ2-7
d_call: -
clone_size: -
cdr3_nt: TGTGCCTGGAGACAGGCAAGCTCCTACGAGCAGTACTTC
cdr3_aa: CAWRQASSYEQYF

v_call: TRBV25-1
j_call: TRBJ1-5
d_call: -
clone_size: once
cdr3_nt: TGTGCCAGCAGTGAATGGGGGGGCCCCACAGATCAGCCCCAGCATTTT
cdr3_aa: CASSEWGGPTDQPQHF

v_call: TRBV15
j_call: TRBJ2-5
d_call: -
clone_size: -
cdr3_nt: TGTGCCACCTCCACAGAAGGGGAGACCCAGTACTTC
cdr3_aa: CATSTEGETQYF

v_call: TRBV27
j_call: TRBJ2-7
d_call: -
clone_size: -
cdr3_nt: TGTGCCAGCAGTTGGGGAAGCTCCTACGAGCAGTACTTC
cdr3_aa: CASSWGSSYEQYF

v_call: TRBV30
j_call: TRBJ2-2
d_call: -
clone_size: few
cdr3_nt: TGTGCCTCCCATCCAAGAACCAGTCCGGGGGACACCGGGGAGCTGTTTTTT
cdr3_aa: CASHPRTSPGDTGELFF

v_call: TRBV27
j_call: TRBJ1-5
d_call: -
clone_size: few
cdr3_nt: TGTGCCAGCAGTTTAGGGTGGGGATTCAATCAGCCCCAGCATTTT
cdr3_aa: CASSLGWGFNQPQHF

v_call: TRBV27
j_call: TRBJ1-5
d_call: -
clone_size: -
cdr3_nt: TGTGCCAGCAGTTTAGCAGGGAATCAGCCCCAGCATTTT
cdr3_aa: CASSLAGNQPQHF

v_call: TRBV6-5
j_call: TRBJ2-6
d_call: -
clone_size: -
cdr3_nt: TGTGCCAGCAGTTACTCAGACTCTGGGGCCAACGTCCTGACTTTC
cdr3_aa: CASSYSDSGANVLTF

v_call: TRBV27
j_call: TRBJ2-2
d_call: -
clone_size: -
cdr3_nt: TGTGCCAGCAGTCACGACATTTCCTACACCGGGGAGCTGTTTTTT
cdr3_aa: CASSHDISYTGELFF

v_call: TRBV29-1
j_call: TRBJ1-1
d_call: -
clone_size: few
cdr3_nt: TGCAGCTCTAGGGGAACTGAAGCTTTCTTT
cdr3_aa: CSSRGTEAFF

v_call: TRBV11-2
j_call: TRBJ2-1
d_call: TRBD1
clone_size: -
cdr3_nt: TGTGCCAGCAGCGCTCGGGGACAGTTTCTTAATGAGCAGTTCTTC
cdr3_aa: CASSARGQFLNEQFF

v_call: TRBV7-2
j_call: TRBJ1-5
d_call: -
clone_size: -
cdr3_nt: TGTGCCAGCAGCCCGACCGGGACGGCTTATAGCAATCAGCCCCAGCATTTT
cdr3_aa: CASSPTGTAYSNQPQHF

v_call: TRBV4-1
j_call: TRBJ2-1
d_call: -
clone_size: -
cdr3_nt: TGCGCCAGCAGCCAAGACGTCCGGAATGAGCAGTTCTTC
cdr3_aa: CASSQDVRNEQFF

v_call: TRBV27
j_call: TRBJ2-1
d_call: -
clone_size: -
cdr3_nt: TGTGCCAGCAGTTCGGACCTCTTGGTCAATGAGCAGTTCTTC
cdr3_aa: CASSSDLLVNEQFF

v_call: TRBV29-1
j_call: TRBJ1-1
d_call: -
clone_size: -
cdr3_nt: TGCAGCCCCCGGGGGGCCGGCACTGAAGCTTTCTTT
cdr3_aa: CSPRGAGTEAFF

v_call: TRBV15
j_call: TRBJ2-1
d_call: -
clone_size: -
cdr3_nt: TGTGCCACCAGCAGGGGCCCACCCAGTGGCAATGAGCAGTTCTTC
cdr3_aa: CATSRGPPSGNEQFF